These T cell receptor beta chains were read from a single sample in a study of cytomegalovirus exposure and HLA in healthy donors. Libraries were prepared by immunoSEQ multiplex PCR; TCRdb keeps only in-frame clonotypes and omits some of them. This sample has tens of thousands of clones; about 90% occur once, and the top ten carry about 3%. Sequenced material: PBMCs. These receptor sequences come from a man aged 18 to 29 in good health and CMV-seronegative. CDR3s include the opening cysteine and the closing phenylalanine or tryptophan. Each record gives: CDR3 protein, CDR3 DNA, D gene, V gene, J gene, clone size. A D gene is named only where the DNA matches it firmly. Rows may omit the clone size; those that give it use once, few, many or a size class.

CASGSLAATRTDTQYF	TGTGCCAGCGGCTCACTAGCGGCTACCCGCACAGATACGCAGTATTTT	TRBD2	TRBV5-6	TRBJ2-3	.
CASSQPTSSGANVLTF	TGTGCCAGCAGCCAACCCACATCCTCTGGGGCCAACGTCCTGACTTTC	.	TRBV11-3	TRBJ2-6	.
CASSSAGAGQALLSRGEQYF	TGTGCCAGCAGCTCGGCCGGAGCGGGACAAGCCCTACTATCCCGTGGCGAGCAGTACTTC	.	TRBV7-3	TRBJ2-7	.
CASSQERELYEQYF	TGTGCCAGCAGCCAAGAGCGGGAGCTCTACGAGCAGTACTTC	TRBD2	TRBV4-2	TRBJ2-7	.
CASSPGGAGAYNEQFF	TGTGCCAGCAGCCCTGGAGGGGCGGGGGCTTACAATGAGCAGTTCTTC	.	TRBV5-4	TRBJ2-1	once
CASSWVGRTNEKLFF	TGTGCCAGCAGCTGGGTAGGGAGAACTAATGAAAAACTGTTTTTT	.	TRBV7-2	TRBJ1-4	.
CASNTFQRGAVGGYTF	TGTGCCAGCAACACCTTCCAGCGGGGGGCAGTAGGTGGCTACACCTTC	.	TRBV28	TRBJ1-2	.
CASSSQGLPQHF	TGTGCCAGCAGCTCACAGGGGCTTCCCCAGCATTTT	TRBD1	TRBV7-2	TRBJ1-5	.
CASSSTGTGTNTEAFF	TGTGCCAGCAGTTCGACCGGGACAGGGACGAACACTGAAGCTTTCTTT	TRBD1	TRBV27	TRBJ1-1	.
CASSRDRGHGNTIYF	TGTGCCAGCAGCCGCGACAGGGGTCATGGAAACACCATATATTTT	TRBD1	TRBV7-2	TRBJ1-3	once
CASSYAGDYYEQYF	TGTGCCAGCAGTTATGCGGGAGACTACTACGAGCAGTACTTC	TRBD2	TRBV6-6	TRBJ2-7	.
CASSPVREGHTDTQYF	TGTGCCAGCAGCCCCGTGCGGGAGGGCCATACAGATACGCAGTATTTT	TRBD2	TRBV5-8	TRBJ2-3	.
CASSEALGTREFF	TGTGCCAGCAGTGAAGCGCTTGGGACTAGGGAGTTCTTC	TRBD2	TRBV2	TRBJ2-1	.
CASSPFHREYENIQYF	TGTGCCAGCAGTCCCTTCCACCGGGAGTACGAAAACATTCAGTACTTC	.	TRBV27	TRBJ2-4	.
CASSVSQGFGNTIYF	TGTGCCAGCAGCGTATCACAGGGGTTTGGAAACACCATATATTTT	TRBD1	TRBV7-3	TRBJ1-3	.
CASSQEDWGDTQYF	TGCGCCAGCAGCCAAGAGGACTGGGGAGATACGCAGTATTTT	.	TRBV4-3	TRBJ2-3	.
CASSFGTGATTGELFF	TGTGCCAGCAGCTTTGGTACAGGGGCTACCACCGGGGAGCTGTTTTTT	TRBD1	TRBV7-9	TRBJ2-2	.
CASSLDRGLGQPQHF	TGTGCCAGCAGTCTGGACAGGGGGCTTGGTCAGCCCCAGCATTTT	TRBD1	TRBV7-2	TRBJ1-5	.
CASSVAGRVNTDTQYF	TGTGCCAGCAGCGTAGCCGGGAGGGTTAACACAGATACGCAGTATTTT	TRBD2	TRBV9	TRBJ2-3	.
CASSPGSLYNEQFF	TGCGCCAGCAGCCCCGGGAGTCTCTACAATGAGCAGTTCTTC	.	TRBV5-1	TRBJ2-1	.
CASRPSAGKYNEQFF	TGTGCCAGCAGACCTTCGGCAGGGAAGTACAATGAGCAGTTCTTC	.	TRBV21-1	TRBJ2-1	.
CASSPRTSGRADTQYF	TGCGCCAGCAGTCCGAGGACTAGCGGGAGGGCAGATACGCAGTATTTT	TRBD2	TRBV5-1	TRBJ2-3	.
CASSLPGGQLRELFF	TGTGCCAGCAGCTTACCAGGGGGCCAATTAAGGGAGCTGTTTTTT	TRBD1	TRBV6-5	TRBJ2-2	many
CASSLYGRGYEQYF	TGTGCCAGCAGCTTATACGGGAGAGGCTACGAGCAGTACTTC	.	TRBV7-2	TRBJ2-7	.